This TCR beta chain was found in a study of blood T cells in healthy people across ages. About the research overall: Template switching captured about one barcoded beta molecule per two T cells.

This CDR3 region has 18 residues. CDR1 is SGHTA and CDR2 is FQGNSA in the germline V gene. J was trimmed by 3 bases and V by 4 bases; bases with no gene match: 14. The total RNA that was extracted per sample amounted to at least 6 micrograms. The authors ran a second PCR of about 6 to 11 cycles using a sample-barcoded 5' primer and a J-beta primer mix. TCRdb itself ran the 5' RACE reads through MiXCR, one entry per CDR3 protein. There are more than 800,000 distinct CDR3 sequences in the sample; 40% to 45% occur only once, and approximately 20% lies in the top ten. This TCR was sampled from a woman between 55 and 75 years old in good health. The V and J genes are TRBV7-2 and TRBJ2-4; TRBD1 matches 8 bases. Sequences were obtained from blood. The CDR3 DNA sequence: TGTGCCAGCAGCTCTCTGCAACAGGGGGAGTCAGTCAAAAACATTCAGTACTTC. It codes for CASSSLQQGESVKNIQYF.